Following are 31 T cell receptor beta chains from one sample sequenced in a study of cytomegalovirus exposure and HLA in healthy donors. Vbeta (60) and Jbeta (13) primers were used in the PCR. This table comes from immunoSEQ multiplex PCR, and its TCRdb copy is limited to in-frame clones, with some not included. The ten top clones account for about 1.5%, within a sample of 74,000 or so clones. The sample comprised PBMCs. Receptors originate from a woman between 55 and 75 years old in good health and CMV-seronegative.

The chain recombines TRBV28 with TRBJ1-2; D possibly corresponds to TRBD1 (5 bases). The CDR3 sequence is 15 residues long. Germline V gives CDR1 MDHEN, CDR2 SYDVKM. Trimming cost V 2 bases and J 2 bases, with 12 bases left between them. CDR3 loop: CASSLPAGPNYGYTF. The CDR3 DNA reads as TGTGCCAGCAGTTTACCCGCAGGGCCCAACTATGGCTACACCTTC.

The V and J genes are TRBV9 and TRBJ2-7; 10 bases align to TRBD1. CDR1 SGDLS and CDR2 YYNGEE come from the germline V gene. The CDR3 totals 14 residues. J gave up 6 bases and V 3 bases, and 6 bases lay outside the gene matches. In DNA form, the CDR3 reads TGTGCCAGCAGCGAGGGGGACAGGGGAAGCGAGCAGTACTTC. Translated, it gives CASSEGDRGSEQYF.

The chain carries TRBV2 and TRBJ1-4, with D hard to call. Germline V gene data show CDR1 as SNHLY and CDR2 as FYNNEI. With 8 bases removed from V and 8 bases from J, the gap between germline ends came to 15 bases. This CDR3 comprises 13 residues. As DNA, the CDR3 is TGTGCCAGCGCGACCCGGGTCCTAGAAAAACTGTTTTTT. This sequence encodes CASATRVLEKLFF.

V is TRBV19 and J is TRBJ2-7, with 9 bases aligning to TRBD2. With V trimmed by 6 bases and J by 0 bases, 6 bases remained unmatched. The CDR3 has 15 residues. The germline gives CDR1 LNHDA, CDR2 SQIVND (reference sequence). CDR3 in amino acids: CASRKREVSSYEQYF. The CDR3 coding sequence is TGTGCCAGTAGGAAGCGGGAGGTCTCCTCCTACGAGCAGTACTTC.

This rearrangement joins TRBV18 to TRBJ1-2; 7 bases are a match to TRBD1. CDR1 and CDR2 (germline): KGHSH, LQKENI. The V segment lost 5 bases and the J segment 8 bases; nucleotides outside the gene matches: 14. The CDR3 covers 15 residues. CDR3 in amino acids: CASSSYFDRDKGYTF. Written as DNA, the CDR3 is TGTGCCAGCTCATCCTATTTTGACAGGGACAAAGGCTACACCTTC.

The chain has TRBV7-6 and TRBJ1-1; 8 nucleotides line up with TRBD1. The CDR3 is 13 amino acids. In germline, CDR1 is SGHVS, CDR2 FNYEAQ. The junction had 4 bases not matched to a gene; V was cut back by 5 bases and J by 5 bases. In DNA, the CDR3 is TGTGCCAGCAGCGTGGGACAGGCGACTGAAGCTTTCTTT. It yields the protein CASSVGQATEAFF.

The chain uses TRBV11-2 and TRBJ2-7; 11 bases are a match to TRBD1. Trimming at V came to 5 bases and at J to 3 bases, leaving 6 bases not matched to a gene. This CDR3 has 15 residues. Germline V lookup: CDR1 SGHAT, CDR2 FQNNGV. The CDR3 coding sequence is TGTGCCAGCAGCCAAACCGGGACAGGGGGCTACGAGCAGTACTTC. It codes for CASSQTGTGGYEQYF.

The chain combines TRBV6-1 with TRBJ2-2; TRBD2 matches 8 bases. The CDR3 extends over 14 amino acids. From germline, CDR1 is MNHNS and CDR2 SASEGT. Trimming took 6 bases from V and 6 from J; bases not matched to a gene: 6. CDR3 protein: CASRKRERSGELFF. In nucleotides, the CDR3 is TGTGCCAGCAGAAAGCGGGAGAGGTCCGGGGAGCTGTTTTTT.

The chain links TRBV5-1 to TRBJ2-5; 10 nucleotides match TRBD1. Germline V gene data show CDR1 as SGHRS and CDR2 as YFSETQ. Unmatched junction bases numbered 13, after V lost 4 bases and J lost 4 bases. The CDR3 covers 17 residues. CDR3 region: CASSPFRTGQGIETQYF. The CDR3 DNA is TGCGCCAGCAGCCCCTTCAGAACGGGACAGGGGATAGAGACCCAGTACTTC. The variable domain in full, with the rest retrieved from reference TRBV5-1 and TRBJ2-5, is KAGVTQTPRYLIKTRGQQVTLSCSPISGHRSVSWYQQTPGQGLQFLFEYFSETQRNKGNFPGRFSGRQFSNSRSEMNVSTLELGDSALYLCASSPFRTGQGIETQYFGPGTRLLVL.

This chain joins TRBV19 and TRBJ2-1, with 8 bases that match TRBD1. This CDR3 region has 14 residues. CDR1 is LNHDA and CDR2 is SQIVND in the germline V gene (reference sequence). The junction had 7 bases not matched to a gene; V was cut back by 6 bases and J by 6 bases. The CDR3 nucleotides read TGTGCCAGTAGCAGACAGGGGTTGAGCAATGAGCAGTTCTTC. As protein: CASSRQGLSNEQFF.

The rearrangement uses TRBV27 and TRBJ2-1; TRBD2 matches at 13 bases. The V segment lost 5 bases and the J segment 2 bases; nucleotides outside the gene matches: 3. Germline assignment: CDR1 MNHEY and CDR2 SMNVEV (reference sequence). This CDR3 has 16 residues. In DNA, the CDR3 is TGTGCCAGCAGTAAACTAGCGGGAGGGCCCTACAATGAGCAGTTCTTC. Its protein product is CASSKLAGGPYNEQFF.

The V gene is TRBV7-9, the J gene TRBJ1-4; 7 nucleotides align to TRBD1. Trimming cost V 4 bases and J 8 bases; bases outside gene matches: 16. The V gene's germline CDR1 is SEHNR and CDR2 FQNEAQ (reference sequence). The CDR3 has 17 residues. The CDR3 here is CASSSNPLTGIDEKLFF. The CDR3 bases are TGTGCCAGCAGCTCCAATCCATTGACAGGGATTGACGAAAAACTGTTTTTT.

The V call is TRBV4-2, the J call TRBJ2-1; no firm D call. This CDR3 has 15 residues. The V and J ends lost 0 bases and 8 bases respectively, with 14 bases between them. Per germline, CDR1 LGHNA and CDR2 YNFKEQ. CDR3 sequence reads: CASSQESPSGYEQFF. The DNA of the CDR3 is TGTGCCAGCAGCCAAGAATCCCCTAGTGGGTATGAGCAGTTCTTC.

The rearrangement links TRBV7-8 to TRBJ2-2; 9 nucleotides line up with TRBD1. This CDR3 spans 14 amino acids. The V gene's germline CDR1 is SGHVS and CDR2 FQNEAQ. V shed 5 bases and J 7 bases; nucleotides not matched to a gene: 5. The CDR3 DNA sequence: TGTGCCAGCAGCCCACAGGGGGCGGGCGGGGAGCTGTTTTTT. It specifies CASSPQGAGGELFF.

The rearrangement joins TRBV5-1 to TRBJ2-5; 10 nucleotides agree with TRBD2. This CDR3 has 15 residues. The germline V gene encodes CDR1 SGHRS and CDR2 YFSETQ. The V segment lost 4 bases and the J segment 2 bases; nucleotides outside the gene matches: 5. The CDR3 here is CASSTGTSAQETQYF. Written as DNA, the CDR3 is TGCGCCAGCAGCACGGGGACTAGCGCTCAAGAGACCCAGTACTTC.

The chain is built from TRBV5-1 and TRBJ2-5, with 7 bases identical to TRBD2. Per the germline V gene, CDR1 is SGHRS and CDR2 is YFSETQ. This CDR3 comprises 16 residues. After removal of 4 bases from V and 1 base from J, the junction contained 10 bases not matched to a gene. CDR3 residues: CASSPGLGEGQETQYF. In DNA form, the CDR3 reads TGCGCCAGCAGCCCAGGACTAGGGGAGGGCCAAGAGACCCAGTACTTC.

J is TRBJ2-7 and V is TRBV28; D ambiguous. The V gene's germline CDR1 is MDHEN and CDR2 SYDVKM. The CDR3 runs 14 residues. V was shortened by 6 bases and J by 2 bases, with 14 bases between the two germline ends. As DNA, the CDR3 is TGTGCCAGCAGACCCCCTAGTTTCCCCTACGAGCAGTACTTC. Its translation is CASRPPSFPYEQYF.

The chain couples TRBV4-1 to TRBJ2-1, with D possibly matching TRBD2 (5 bases). Germline V lookup: CDR1 MGHRA, CDR2 YSYEKL. CDR3 length: 15 amino acids. The V end lost 0 bases, the J end lost 14 bases, and 20 bases lay between the germline ends. In DNA, the CDR3 is TGCGCCAGCAGCCAAGAGATGGAGCTAGCCGGAGACGAGTTCTTC. It yields the protein CASSQEMELAGDEFF.

J is TRBJ2-3 and V is TRBV5-1; D is undetermined. V dropped 1 base and J dropped 3 bases, with 12 bases sitting between them. The CDR3 consists of 15 residues. The germline gives CDR1 SGHRS, CDR2 YFSETQ. As DNA, the CDR3 is TGCGCCAGCAGCTTGTACTCGGAGCCGACAGATACGCAGTATTTT. Translating gives CASSLYSEPTDTQYF.

The chain links TRBV5-4 to TRBJ1-2; weak D call: TRBD1 (6 bases). The V gene's germline CDR1 is SGHNT and CDR2 YYREEE (reference sequence). The CDR3 loop spans 14 amino acids. Trimming took off 2 bases at V and 2 bases at J, with 10 bases between the two ends. CDR3 amino acids: CASSLGQLNYGYTF. The CDR3 DNA follows: TGTGCCAGCAGCTTAGGACAGCTCAACTATGGCTACACCTTC.

The chain combines TRBV5-4 with TRBJ2-1; 7 bases match TRBD1. Germline CDR1 SGHNT, CDR2 YYREEE (reference sequence). CDR3 length: 15 amino acids. Trimming at V came to 4 bases and at J to 4 bases, leaving 8 bases not matched to a gene. Here the CDR3 reads CASSPRTGVYNEQFF. The CDR3 DNA is TGTGCCAGCAGCCCACGCACAGGGGTTTACAATGAGCAGTTCTTC. Full variable domain (outside the CDR3, taken from reference TRBV5-4 and TRBJ2-1): ETGVTQSPTHLIKTRGQQVTLRCSSQSGHNTVSWYQQALGQGPQFIFQYYREEENGRGNFPPRFSGLQFPNYSSELNVNALELDDSALYLCASSPRTGVYNEQFFGPGTRLTVL.

The rearrangement links TRBV29-1 to TRBJ2-7; weak D call: TRBD1 (5 bases). The V end lost 3 bases, the J end lost 5 bases, and 14 bases lay between the germline ends. Per the germline V gene, CDR1 is SQVTM and CDR2 is ANQGSEA. The CDR3 covers 13 residues. The CDR3 here is CSVDRQGNNEQYF. The CDR3 DNA follows: TGCAGCGTTGACAGGCAGGGTAACAACGAGCAGTACTTC.

The CDR3: CASSQTRAYEQYF. In nucleotides, the CDR3 is TGTGCCAGCAGCCAGACTAGAGCCTACGAGCAGTACTTC. The chain couples TRBV13 to TRBJ2-7; possible D gene TRBD2, 6 bases. V was pared by 5 bases and J by 2 bases, with 10 bases between. CDR3 length equals 13 residues. Germline CDR1 reads PRHDT; CDR2 reads FYEKMQ (reference sequence).

This rearrangement joins TRBV11-2 to TRBJ1-5, with D uncertain. The CDR3 is 13 residues long. V was clipped by 0 bases and J by 5 bases, with 5 bases between them. Germline V CDR1 and CDR2: SGHAT, FQNNGV. The CDR3 DNA reads as TGTGCCAGCAGCTTAGATCTTGATCAGCCCCAGCATTTT. Translation gives CASSLDLDQPQHF.

The chain recombines TRBV15 with TRBJ2-3, with 13 nucleotides matching TRBD2. The CDR3 is 19 amino acids. Per the germline V gene, CDR1 is LNHNV and CDR2 is YYDKDF (reference sequence). V was pared by 0 bases and J by 3 bases, with 9 bases of the junction left unmatched. CDR3 sequence reads: CATSRDRTSGRARTDTQYF. In DNA, the CDR3 is TGTGCCACCAGCAGAGATCGAACTAGCGGGAGGGCCAGGACAGATACGCAGTATTTT.

This chain uses TRBV4-3 with TRBJ2-1; 13 bases match TRBD2. The CDR3 sequence is 20 residues long. After removal of 4 bases from V and 1 base from J, the junction contained 13 bases not matched to a gene. CDR1 is LGHNA and CDR2 is YSLEER in the germline V gene. The DNA of the CDR3 is TGCGCCAGCAGCCGATCGGGTTGGACTAGCGGGAGTCAGTCCTACAATGAGCAGTTCTTC. Translated, it gives CASSRSGWTSGSQSYNEQFF.

The CDR3 nucleotides are TGTGCCAGTAGTCCTGGACAGGGGTCCTCTCCTTTACAAGAGACCCAGTACTTC. It specifies CASSPGQGSSPLQETQYF. This rearrangement joins TRBV19 to TRBJ2-5, with 9 bases identical to TRBD1. This CDR3 has 18 residues. V was clipped by 5 bases and J by 2 bases; unmatched bases: 15. From germline, CDR1 is LNHDA and CDR2 SQIVND (reference sequence).

The chain links TRBV11-2 to TRBJ2-5, with TRBD2 as a possible D gene (5 bases). The CDR3 is 13 amino acids. V lost 4 bases and J lost 4, with 10 bases in between. CDR1 and CDR2 (germline): SGHAT, FQNNGV. The CDR3 region is CASSWSGSETQYF. Here the CDR3 DNA reads TGTGCCAGCAGCTGGTCGGGATCAGAGACCCAGTACTTC.

V usage is TRBV27 and J usage is TRBJ1-4; TRBD1 matches 12 bases. Trimming cost V 6 bases and J 10 bases; bases outside gene matches: 15. Germline CDR1 reads MNHEY; CDR2 reads SMNVEV (reference sequence). The CDR3 is made up of 17 amino acids. DNA of the CDR3: TGTGCCAGCAGCCCAGGGTCGGGACAGGGGGCGTCAGGAAAACTGTTTTTT. Translated, it gives CASSPGSGQGASGKLFF.

V usage is TRBV29-1 and J usage is TRBJ2-1; 10 nucleotides agree with TRBD1. The CDR3 is made up of 15 amino acids. Germline assignment: CDR1 SQVTM and CDR2 ANQGSEA. V lost 6 bases and J lost 10; bases outside the gene matches: 15. The CDR3 sequence: CSVGRGTGDSGEQFF. CDR3 sequence (DNA): TGCAGCGTCGGGCGAGGGACAGGGGACAGCGGGGAGCAGTTCTTC.

The rearrangement joins TRBV7-6 to TRBJ2-7; 7 bases line up with TRBD2. V shed 3 bases, J shed 4 bases, and the junction held 3 bases outside the gene matches. Germline V lookup: CDR1 SGHVS, CDR2 FNYEAQ. The length of the CDR3 is 13 residues. The DNA for the CDR3 is TGTGCCAGCAGCTTTGGACTAGGGTACGAGCAGTACTTC. Translating it yields CASSFGLGYEQYF.